This passage covers 3 T cell receptor beta chains from one sample sequenced in a study of T cell repertoires in ileal Crohn's disease. Assay: immunoSEQ multiplex PCR; the TCRdb copy retains only in-frame clones and omits some. Counted here are some 15,000 clones, more than 85% occurring once; the ten biggest clones make up approximately 3%. The specimen was ileal tissue. These receptors all stem from an adult with Crohn's disease.

The genes are TRBV29-1 and TRBJ1-3; 11 positions agree with TRBD1. J gave up 3 bases and V 1 base, and 8 bases lay outside the gene matches. The length of the CDR3 is 17 residues. Per the germline V gene, CDR1 is SQVTM and CDR2 is ANQGSEA. The CDR3 sequence is CSVEVDRGLNIGNTIYF. The CDR3 region has the DNA TGCAGCGTTGAAGTGGACAGGGGGCTTAATATTGGAAACACCATATATTTT. The entire variable domain, with the rest obtained from reference TRBV29-1 and TRBJ1-3, is as follows: SAVISQKPSRDICQRGTSLTIQCQVDSQVTMMFWYRQQPGQSLTLIATANQGSEATYESGFVIDKFPISRPNLTFSTLTVSNMSPEDSSIYLCSVEVDRGLNIGNTIYFGEGSWLTVV.

V gene TRBV7-2 combines with J gene TRBJ1-2; 7 bases line up with TRBD1. The CDR3 covers 13 residues. J was trimmed by 5 bases and V by 0 bases; bases with no gene match: 0. Germline V gene lookup returns CDR1 SGHTA and CDR2 FQGNSA. The CDR3 loop is CASSLAGQYGYTF. The CDR3 DNA reads TGTGCCAGCAGCTTAGCGGGACAGTATGGCTACACCTTC.

This clone has just one count. Germline and junction disagree at one end, which may indicate a read error. This chain joins TRBV11-2 and TRBJ2-7; tentative D call: TRBD1 (6 bases). Per germline, CDR1 SGHAT and CDR2 FQNNGV. The CDR3 is 13 residues long. CDR3: CAGSLDLGAEQYF. DNA of the CDR3: TGTGCCGGCAGCTTAGATCTGGGGGCCGAGCAGTACTTC.